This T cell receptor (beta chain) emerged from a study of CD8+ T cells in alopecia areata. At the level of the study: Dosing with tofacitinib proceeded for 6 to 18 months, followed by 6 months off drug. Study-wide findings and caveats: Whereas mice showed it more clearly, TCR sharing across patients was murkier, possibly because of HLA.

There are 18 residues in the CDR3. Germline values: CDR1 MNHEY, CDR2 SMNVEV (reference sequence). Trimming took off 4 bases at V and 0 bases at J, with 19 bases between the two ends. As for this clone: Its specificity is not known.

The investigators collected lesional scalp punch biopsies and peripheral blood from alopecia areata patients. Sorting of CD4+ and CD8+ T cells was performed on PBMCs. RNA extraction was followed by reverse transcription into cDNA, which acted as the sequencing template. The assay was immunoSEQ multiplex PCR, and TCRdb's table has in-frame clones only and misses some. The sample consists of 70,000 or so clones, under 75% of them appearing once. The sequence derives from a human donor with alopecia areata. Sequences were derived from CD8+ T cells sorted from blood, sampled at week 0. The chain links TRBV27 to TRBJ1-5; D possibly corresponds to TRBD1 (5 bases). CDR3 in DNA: TGTGCCAGCAGTTCCCGTCTACCACAGGACAATAGCAATCAGCCCCAGCATTTT. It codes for CASSSRLPQDNSNQPQHF.